This note documents a single T cell receptor beta chain sequence. Its cognate antigen is unknown. Assay: immunoSEQ multiplex PCR; the TCRdb copy retains only in-frame clones and omits some. Of 2 million to 3 million clones listed, more than 80% are singletons. This entry is derived from a study of shared clonotypes between healthy human individuals. Study-wide results and limits: Specimens sampled were limited to blood, with tissue repertoires likely differing.

Germline CDR1 reads GTSNPN; CDR2 reads SVGIG (reference sequence). The CDR3 loop spans 14 amino acids. V gave up 2 bases and J gave up 5 bases, with 13 bases separating them. Sample: naive CD4+ T cells sorted from blood. Indicated subset: CD45RA+ positively selected. The chain couples TRBV30 to TRBJ1-5; D is perhaps TRBD1 (6 bases). This receptor was identified in a man in his late teens or twenties in good health. The CDR3, as DNA: TGTGCCTGGAGTTTACAGGGAGGGGATCAGCCCCAGCATTTT. As protein: CAWSLQGGDQPQHF.